The clone carrying this T cell receptor beta chain was counted a few times. What it recognizes is unknown. This sample was taken from a study of T cell responses to AZD1222 COVID-19 vaccine. Study-wide results and limits: Baseline seropositives among AZD1222 recipients totaled only five to seven. The donors showed a predominance of white British ancestry and of females, with possible underestimation of clonal diversity.

Assay: immunoSEQ multiplex PCR; the TCRdb copy retains only in-frame clones and omits some. The table includes 73,000 or so clones, about 78% detected once. CDR1 and CDR2 (germline): LNHDA, SQIVND (reference sequence). The CDR3 spans 11 residues. The V end lost 5 bases, the J end lost 6 bases, and 7 bases lay between the germline ends. The sample was peripheral blood, taken 28 days after the second AZD1222 dose. J is TRBJ1-1 and V is TRBV19; no definite D call. The clonotype was recovered from an adult who received the AZD1222 COVID-19 vaccine. The CDR3 bases are TGTGCCAGTAGTCGGAGGGCTGAAGCTTTCTTT. Protein: CASSRRAEAFF.